The 30 T cell receptor beta chains presented below share a single source sample, sequenced in a study of tumor-infiltrating lymphocytes in primary liver carcinoma. Priming with a constant-region primer yielded TCR beta cDNA from 500 ng total RNA. Three nested multiplex PCR rounds, a slightly modified ARM-PCR, produced the libraries for TCR beta. Use of TRBV1-TRBV30 forward primers with a C-beta reverse primer characterized the first two PCR rounds, which lasted ten to eleven cycles each. Each CDR3 protein is one row after TCRdb ran MiXCR on the multiplex PCR reads. The sample lists roughly 330,000 distinct CDR3 sequences, 65% seen once, with roughly 6.5% in the top ten. Alongside blood RNA obtained from unsorted whole blood, germline DNA was also extracted. Source material: peripheral blood. The source is a man aged 35-49 years with primary liver carcinoma and hepatitis B virus infection.

This clonotype was recorded a few times. Given a much more abundant clone one base away, this may be a read error. J is TRBJ2-7 and V is TRBV29-1, with 8 bases lining up with TRBD2. Germline CDR1 is SQVTM and CDR2 is ANQGSEA. The CDR3 has 15 residues. CDR3 in DNA: TGCAGCATTGAAAGAATGGGCGGGAGGTCCTACGAGCAGTACTTC. It codes for CSIERMGGRSYEQYF.

The V gene is TRBV30, the J gene TRBJ1-5; D gene ambiguous. CDR1 is GTSNPN, CDR2 SVGIG, per germline (reference sequence). V was trimmed by 0 bases and J by 0 bases, leaving 9 bases between them. This CDR3 comprises 15 residues. The CDR3 bases are TGTGCCTGGAGTGTAGGAGGTAATAGCAATCAGCCCCAGCATTTT. It yields the protein CAWSVGGNSNQPQHF.

Remarks on this clonotype: Here the CDR3 omits its conserved ending phenylalanine or tryptophan, so a read error is the likely source. No DNA is shown, since the ends of the CDR3 on it are uncertain; the CDR3 is the one TCRdb lists. This chain joins TRBV4-3 and TRBJ2-5; the table's D call TRBD1 went unverified against the DNA. Germline lookup yields CDR1 LGHNA and CDR2 YSLEER. Termini included, the CDR3 measures 16 amino acids. The CDR3 sequence is CASSQAGRVGTETQYS.

This chain joins TRBV6-2 or TRBV6-3 and TRBJ1-2; D is uncertain. With 6 bases removed from V and 2 bases from J, the gap between germline ends came to 19 bases. The germline gives CDR1 MNHEY, CDR2 SVGEGT. CDR3 size: 16 residues. Written as DNA, the CDR3 is TGTGCCAGCAGCCCCATCCGAACTGGACCCAACTATGGCTACACCTTC. Translating it yields CASSPIRTGPNYGYTF.

With regard to this clonotype: The junction and the germline gene differ at one end; a read error may be behind it. The chain recombines TRBV11-2 with TRBJ2-7, with 9 bases identical to TRBD2. The CDR3 spans 19 residues. Germline CDR1 and CDR2: SGHAT and FQNNGV. Here the CDR3 reads CASNLETRLAVLPPYEQYF. The CDR3 DNA sequence: TGTGCCAGCAACTTAGAGACCCGACTAGCGGTCCTACCCCCTTACGAGCAGTACTTT.

This chain links TRBV11-2 with TRBJ2-2; D is unclear. The V gene's germline CDR1 is SGHAT and CDR2 FQNNGV. The CDR3 is made up of 15 amino acids. V shed 6 bases and J shed 5 bases, with 16 bases lying between them. The chain's CDR3 is CASSLIAQKTGELFF. The CDR3 coding sequence is TGTGCCAGCAGTTTAATTGCACAAAAGACCGGGGAGCTGTTTTTT.

This clonotype was observed a handful of times. The V gene is TRBV28, the J gene TRBJ2-5; 11 bases line up with TRBD2. This CDR3 is 16 amino acids long. The germline CDR1 and CDR2 sequences are MDHEN and SYDVKM. Trimming at V came to 2 bases and at J to 7 bases, leaving 9 bases not matched to a gene. CDR3: CASSLLGLAGLATQYF. The CDR3 region has the DNA TGTGCCAGCAGTTTACTCGGACTAGCGGGCTTAGCGACCCAGTACTTC.

Of note for this clonotype: The junction shows a germline mismatch at one end, possibly a read error. This sequence joins TRBV6-2 or TRBV6-3 and TRBJ1-5; 7 bases match TRBD1. The CDR3 is made up of 15 amino acids. Germline lookup yields CDR1 MNHEY and CDR2 SVGEGT. This CDR3 reads CGSSQGGRLNQPQHF. Written as DNA, the CDR3 is TGTGGCAGCAGTCAGGGGGGGAGACTCAATCAGCCCCAGCATTTT.

With regard to this clonotype: Without the conserved terminal phenylalanine or tryptophan, this CDR3 likely stems from a read error. This chain connects TRBV11-1 to TRBJ2-3; 7 bases are a match to TRBD1. Germline V lookup: CDR1 SGHAT, CDR2 FQDESV (reference sequence). The CDR3 totals 13 residues. For the CDR3, the DNA is TGTCCCAGCAGCCAGGGGACAGCCGACAAACAGTATTAT. The encoded protein is CPSSQGTADKQYY.

This clonotype has just a few counts. The CDR3 does not end in the conserved phenylalanine or tryptophan, so this is likely a read error. The chain uses TRBV5-4 and TRBJ1-1, with TRBD1 as a possible D gene (5 bases). Trimming removed 3 bases at V and 2 bases at J, with 8 bases between. The CDR3 runs to 13 residues. The germline CDR1 and CDR2 sequences are SGHNT and YYREEE (reference sequence). The CDR3 DNA is TGTGCCAGCAGCTGGGACTTAAACACTGAAGCTTTCCTT. It specifies CASSWDLNTEAFL.

As for this clonotype: A much larger clonotype is one base distant, so this may be a read error. The DNA for the CDR3 is TGTGCCAGCAGTACCCGAGGGCGGGAAAACTTTCAGTACTTC. This gives the protein CASSTRGRENFQYF. The chain couples TRBV6-6 to TRBJ2-4; TRBD2 might be the D (6 bases). CDR3 length: 14 residues. Germline lookup yields CDR1 MNHNY and CDR2 SVGAGI (reference sequence).

A word on this clonotype: This may be a read error, as it is one base from a much larger clone. The chain recombines TRBV4-3 with TRBJ1-1; 8 nucleotides agree with TRBD1. Germline-derived CDR1 and CDR2 are LGHNA and YSLEER. The CDR3 loop spans 19 amino acids. For the CDR3, the DNA is TGCGCCAGCAGCCACCTTTCATTCAACAGGGGGAGGATGAAGACTGAAGCTTTCTTT. Protein: CASSHLSFNRGRMKTEAFF.

This clonotype was seen at least ten times. The gene calls are TRBV10-1 and TRBJ2-2, with 10 bases that match TRBD1. The V gene end was trimmed by 9 bases and the J gene end by 5 bases; junction bases not matched to a gene: 3. The germline V gene has CDR1 WNHNN and CDR2 SYGVQD (reference sequence). The CDR3 extends over 13 amino acids. The chain's CDR3 is CARGTGDTGELFF. The CDR3 DNA is TGCGCCAGAGGGACAGGGGATACCGGGGAGCTGTTTTTT.

The V call is TRBV6-2 or TRBV6-3, the J call TRBJ2-7; 7 positions agree with TRBD1. Germline-derived CDR1 and CDR2 are MNHEY and SVGEGT. CDR3 length equals 13 residues. V lost 7 bases, J lost 5 bases, and 8 bases stayed unmatched. The CDR3, as DNA: TGTGCCAGCACCTACCCGACAGGGCACGAGCAGTACTTC. Translated: CASTYPTGHEQYF.

As to this clonotype: One end of the junction varies from germline; a read error may be responsible. The genes are TRBV11-2 and TRBJ2-2; D is possibly TRBD2 (5 bases). This CDR3 spans 14 amino acids. Germline-derived CDR1 and CDR2 are SGHAT and FQNNGV. DNA for the CDR3: TGTGCCAGCAGCCAATTTGACGAGACCGGGGAGCTTTTTTTT. Amino acids: CASSQFDETGELFF.

This clonotype occurred a few times. The chain uses TRBV29-1 and TRBJ1-2; tentative D call: TRBD1 (5 bases). This CDR3 has 12 residues. CDR1 is SQVTM, CDR2 ANQGSEA, per germline. With 4 bases removed from V and 6 bases from J, the gap between germline ends came to 12 bases. The CDR3, as DNA: TGCAGCGTTGCCCAGACAGTAGATGGCTACACCTTC. Translating gives CSVAQTVDGYTF.

The chain combines TRBV11-2 with TRBJ2-1; no firm D call. Trimming left V 1 base short and J 12 bases short, with 10 bases between. Germline loops: CDR1 SGHAT, CDR2 FQNNGV. The CDR3 spans 12 residues. For the CDR3, the DNA is TGTGCCAGCAGCTTAGTCCCTGGGCTGCAGTTCTTC. It specifies CASSLVPGLQFF.

Points on this clonotype: With a much larger clone just one base away, this may be a read error. The chain recombines TRBV24-1 with TRBJ1-1, with D perhaps matching TRBD1 (5 bases). The CDR3 extends over 12 amino acids. CDR1 KGHDR and CDR2 SFDVKD come from the germline V gene. CDR3 sequence (DNA): TGTGCCACCAGTGATTTGTTTGGGGGTGCTTCCTTT. Protein product: CATSDLFGGASF.

Turning to this clonotype: Compared with germline, one end of the junction differs, possibly owing to a read error. The chain uses TRBV11-2 and TRBJ1-1; D gene ambiguous. CDR1 is SGHAT and CDR2 is FQNNGV in the germline V gene. The CDR3 has 16 residues. CDR3 sequence (DNA): TGTGCCAGCAGCCACCCAGCGGTTGTATTGAACACTGAAGCTTTGTTT. Translating it yields CASSHPAVVLNTEALF. The variable domain in full, with the rest retrieved from reference TRBV11-2 and TRBJ1-1, is EAGVAQSPRYKIIEKRQSVAFWCNPISGHATLYWYQQILGQGPKLLIQFQNNGVVDDSQLPKDRFSAERLKGVDSTLKIQPAKLEDSAVYLCASSHPAVVLNTEALFGQGTRLTVV.

This clonotype was found many times. This chain connects TRBV11-2 to TRBJ2-2, with D possibly called TRBD1 or TRBD2 (6 bases each). Germline V gives CDR1 SGHAT, CDR2 FQNNGV. Trimming removed 2 bases from V and 0 bases from J, with 31 bases in between. This CDR3 has 23 residues. The DNA for the CDR3 is TGTGCCAGCAGCTTAACGGCCCCCGCAACTACCGCCCGGGGGCAATCGAACACCGGGGAGCTGTTTTTT. As protein: CASSLTAPATTARGQSNTGELFF.

The rearrangement links TRBV15 to TRBJ2-2, with D possibly being TRBD1 (5 bases). This CDR3 has 19 amino acids. Trimming shortened V by 2 bases and J by 2 bases, and 21 bases separated the two germline ends. CDR1 is LNHNV, CDR2 YYDKDF, per germline (reference sequence). For the CDR3, the DNA is TGTGCCACCAGCAGACCTGTCCTCAGGGTGGCACACAACACCGGGGAGCTGTTTTTT. This encodes CATSRPVLRVAHNTGELFF.

Turning to this clonotype: A much larger clone differs by one base, so this may be a read error. V gene TRBV4-2 combines with J gene TRBJ2-2, with D maybe TRBD2 (6 bases). This CDR3 is 14 amino acids long. CDR1 is LGHNA and CDR2 is YNFKEQ in the germline V gene. The chain's CDR3 is CASSWDSNTVELFF. In DNA form, the CDR3 reads TGTGCCAGCAGTTGGGACTCGAACACCGTGGAGCTGTTTTTT.

Ten or more counts support this clonotype. The genes are TRBV6-1 and TRBJ2-2; TRBD2 agrees at 7 bases. Losses at the gene ends were 0 bases for V and 1 base for J; bases not matched to a gene: 5. Germline values: CDR1 MNHNS, CDR2 SASEGT. The CDR3 extends over 17 amino acids. CDR3 sequence (DNA): TGTGCCAGCAGTGAAGCGCTGGGAGGGGTGAACACCGGGGAGCTGTTTTTT. Translation: CASSEALGGVNTGELFF.

This clonotype was seen more than once but under ten times. CDR3 in amino acids: CASCRVEVYEQYF. As DNA, the CDR3 is TGTGCCAGCTGCAGGGTAGAGGTCTACGAGCAGTACTTC. The chain combines TRBV28 with TRBJ2-7, with D possibly matching TRBD1 (5 bases). Germline V CDR1 and CDR2: MDHEN, SYDVKM. The CDR3 is made up of 13 amino acids. Trimming took 8 bases from V and 3 from J, leaving 14 bases between them.

Turning to this clonotype: One base away lies a much larger clone, so this may be a sequencing read error. This chain joins TRBV5-1 and TRBJ1-5; D remains unclear. This CDR3 is 15 amino acids long. CDR1 is SGHRS, CDR2 YFSETQ, per germline. CDR3 loop: CANSLAPGSNQPQHF. CDR3 nucleotide sequence: TGCGCCAACAGCTTGGCCCCGGGTAGCAATCAGCCCCAGCATTTT. Based on the CDR3 plus reference TRBV5-1 and TRBJ1-5, the full variable domain is KAGVTQTPRYLIKTRGQQVTLSCSPISGHRSVSWYQQTPGQGLQFLFEYFSETQRNKGNFPGRFSGRQFSNSRSEMNVSTLELGDSALYLCANSLAPGSNQPQHFGDGTRLSIL.

This clonotype was seen only a few times. V and J are TRBV7-3 and TRBJ2-3; D may correspond to TRBD1 or TRBD2 (5 bases each). The CDR3 is made up of 15 amino acids. V lost 5 bases and J lost 5, with 17 bases in between. Looked up from germline, CDR1 is SGHTA and CDR2 is FQGTGA. The CDR3 sequence: CASSQLGERQDTQYF. In DNA form, the CDR3 reads TGTGCCAGCAGCCAGTTGGGGGAGCGTCAAGATACGCAGTATTTT.

The J gene is TRBJ2-1, the V gene TRBV6-6; tentatively, D is TRBD2 (7 bases). The V gene lost 6 bases and the J gene lost 1 base, with 16 bases spanning the gap. Looked up from germline, CDR1 is MNHNY and CDR2 is SVGAGI (reference sequence). The CDR3 loop spans 16 amino acids. The chain's CDR3 is CASSSTGGASYNEQFF. CDR3 coding DNA: TGTGCCAGCAGCTCGACGGGGGGCGCATCCTACAATGAGCAGTTCTTC.

On this clonotype itself: The junction departs from germline at one end; a sequencing error may be responsible. The V gene is TRBV11-2, the J gene TRBJ2-5; 7 positions match TRBD1. This CDR3 contains 16 residues. The V gene's germline CDR1 is SGHAT and CDR2 FQNNGV. The CDR3: CVSSSIVGNQGETQYF. CDR3 nucleotides: TGTGTCAGCAGCTCCATAGTTGGAAACCAGGGGGAGACACAGTACTTC.

On this clonotype itself: Germline is not matched at one junction end, which may reflect a read error. V gene TRBV4-3 combines with J gene TRBJ2-5, with 7 positions matching TRBD2. Germline-derived CDR1 and CDR2 are LGHNA and YSLEER. This CDR3 region has 15 residues. The DNA of the CDR3 is TGCGCCAACAGCCAAGATGCGCAGGGAGGGGAGACCCAGTACTTC. Its translation: CANSQDAQGGETQYF.

A remark on this clonotype: A much larger clone lies one base from this, so it may be a read error. The V gene is TRBV6-2 or TRBV6-3, the J gene TRBJ1-2; D is unclear. From germline, CDR1 is MNHEY and CDR2 SVGEGT. Trimming cost V 7 bases and J 10 bases, with 22 bases left between them. The CDR3 length is 14 residues. CDR3: CASNSLQCLMDYTF. In DNA form, the CDR3 reads TGTGCCAGCAACTCGTTACAATGCCTAATGGACTACACCTTC.